This TCR beta chain was profiled in a study of radiation and T cells in renal cell carcinoma. Study-wide findings and caveats: Pretreatment tumor biopsies were lacking, so baseline clonotypes are unknown.

Trimming left V 6 bases short and J 3 bases short, with 17 bases between. Germline values: CDR1 SNHLY, CDR2 FYNNEI. The CDR3 sequence is 15 residues long. Time point indicated: blood 2 weeks post-SBRT. Treatment specified: 15 Gy SBRT to primary tumor, nephrectomy 4 weeks later. Clones were sequenced by immunoSEQ multiplex PCR, and TCRdb holds only the in-frame ones, with some missing. The table has around 120,000 clones, approximately 80% seen once. To note about this clone: Its cognate antigen is unknown.

This specimen was blood, taken from a patient whose treatment included radiotherapy and nephrectomy. The chain joins TRBV2 to TRBJ2-5; no clear D gene. The clonotype comes from an older woman with renal cell carcinoma. The DNA for the CDR3 is TGTGCCAGCAGGGATGGACCTGGCCTAAAAGAGACCCAGTACTTC. Translated: CASRDGPGLKETQYF.